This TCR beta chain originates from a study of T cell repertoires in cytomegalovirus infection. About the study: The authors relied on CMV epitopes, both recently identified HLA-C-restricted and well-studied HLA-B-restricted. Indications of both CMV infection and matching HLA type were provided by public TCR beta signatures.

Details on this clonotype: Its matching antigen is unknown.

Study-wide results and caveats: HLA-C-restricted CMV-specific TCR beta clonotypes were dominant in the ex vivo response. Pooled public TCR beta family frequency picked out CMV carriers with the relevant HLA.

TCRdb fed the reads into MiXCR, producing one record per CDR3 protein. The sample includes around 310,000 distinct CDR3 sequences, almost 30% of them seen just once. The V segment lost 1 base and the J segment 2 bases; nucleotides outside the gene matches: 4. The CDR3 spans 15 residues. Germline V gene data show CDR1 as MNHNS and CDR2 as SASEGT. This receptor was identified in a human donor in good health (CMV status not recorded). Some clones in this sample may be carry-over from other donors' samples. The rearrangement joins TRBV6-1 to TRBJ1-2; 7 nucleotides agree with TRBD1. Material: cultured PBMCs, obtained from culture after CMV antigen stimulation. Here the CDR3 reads CASSEGTGENYGYTF. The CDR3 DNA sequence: TGTGCCAGCAGTGAAGGAACAGGGGAAAACTATGGCTACACCTTC.